The 18 T cell receptor beta chains in this list originate from one sample, sequenced in a study of blood T cell repertoires in COVID-19. The method was immunoSEQ multiplex PCR; TCRdb's version includes in-frame clones alone and lacks a portion of them. The sample contains roughly 300,000 clones, 65% to 90% of which appear only once. The sequencing sample was made of PBMCs or T cells enriched from blood (not recorded which). Receptors originate from a man in his thirties or forties who had recovered from COVID-19.

The chain links TRBV27 to TRBJ2-7; D is possibly TRBD2 (5 bases). Germline-derived CDR1 and CDR2 are MNHEY and SMNVEV (reference sequence). The ends were cut back, 6 bases at V and 0 bases at J, with 18 bases in the middle. This CDR3 spans 16 amino acids. CDR3 residues: CASSPGPNGNSYEQYF. Here the CDR3 DNA reads TGTGCCAGCAGCCCTGGCCCCAACGGGAACTCCTACGAGCAGTACTTC.

This chain joins TRBV5-1 and TRBJ1-1; 7 positions match TRBD1. Germline trimming cut 5 bases from V and 5 bases from J; bases unmatched to any gene: 12. The CDR3 length is 15 residues. CDR1 and CDR2 (germline): SGHRS, YFSETQ. The CDR3 region has the DNA TGCGCCAGCAGGCCCGCTGACAGGGTTCATACTGAAGCTTTCTTT. It specifies CASRPADRVHTEAFF.

J is TRBJ2-3 and V is TRBV7-2; 11 bases align to TRBD1. Trimming took 1 base from V and 8 from J; bases not matched to a gene: 11. Germline-derived CDR1 and CDR2 are SGHTA and FQGNSA. The CDR3 extends over 17 amino acids. In nucleotides, the CDR3 is TGTGCCAGCAGCTTAGTCGCTTTTGGACAGGGGGCGGGTACGCAGTATTTT. Its translation is CASSLVAFGQGAGTQYF.

This chain links TRBV5-1 with TRBJ1-1; 9 bases fit TRBD1. The germline gives CDR1 SGHRS, CDR2 YFSETQ. This CDR3 contains 14 residues. With 6 bases clipped from V and 5 bases from J, the junction kept 8 bases outside the gene matches. The CDR3 bases are TGCGCCAGCAACGAACAGGGGGCGAGGACTGAAGCTTTCTTT. Encoded protein: CASNEQGARTEAFF.

The chain joins TRBV4-1 to TRBJ2-5, with 7 nucleotides matching TRBD2. There are 20 residues in the CDR3. Germline CDR1 and CDR2: MGHRA and YSYEKL. V gave up 0 bases and J gave up 2 bases; unmatched junction bases: 18. CDR3 loop: CASSQDGSGGEGAPQETQYF. The CDR3 DNA follows: TGCGCCAGCAGCCAAGATGGGTCCGGCGGGGAGGGTGCGCCTCAAGAGACCCAGTACTTC.

The chain joins TRBV10-1 to TRBJ2-7; D is unclear. Germline assignment: CDR1 WNHNN and CDR2 SYGVQD (reference sequence). Trimming stripped 0 bases from V and 2 bases from J, with 11 bases between. This CDR3 region has 15 residues. CDR3 in amino acids: CASSESGSFPYEQYF. DNA for the CDR3: TGCGCCAGCAGTGAGTCTGGCAGTTTCCCCTACGAGCAGTACTTC.

The CDR3 is CASSQVGKAGYTEAFF. CDR3 DNA sequence: TGTGCCAGCAGCCAAGTCGGGAAGGCGGGATACACTGAAGCTTTCTTT. V is TRBV3-1 (or the pseudogene TRBV3-2) and J is TRBJ1-1; D is undetermined. Germline CDR1 and CDR2: LGHDT and YNNKEL (reference sequence). Trimming removed 1 base at V and 3 bases at J, with 15 bases between. The CDR3 is 16 residues long.

J is TRBJ2-2 and V is TRBV7-2, with TRBD2 as a possible D gene (6 bases). Germline V gene sequence: CDR1 SGHTA, CDR2 FQGNSA. The length of the CDR3 is 16 residues. Trimming took 2 bases from V and 0 from J, leaving 10 bases between them. CDR3 bases: TGTGCCAGCAGCTTAACGGTAGCGGCGAACACCGGGGAGCTGTTTTTT. It translates to CASSLTVAANTGELFF.

The rearrangement joins TRBV18 to TRBJ1-1; TRBD1 aligns across 10 bases. The CDR3 sequence is 15 residues long. Germline values: CDR1 KGHSH, CDR2 LQKENI. J was trimmed by 0 bases and V by 5 bases; bases with no gene match: 3. In nucleotides, the CDR3 is TGTGCCAGCTCAAGGGACAGGGGCATGAACACTGAAGCTTTCTTT. This codes for CASSRDRGMNTEAFF.

The rearrangement uses TRBV27 and TRBJ1-6, with 7 bases aligning to TRBD1. V shed 5 bases and J 4 bases; nucleotides not matched to a gene: 5. The V gene's germline CDR1 is MNHEY and CDR2 SMNVEV (reference sequence). This CDR3 comprises 15 residues. The CDR3 nucleotides read TGTGCCAGCAGTCCTAAGGGACAGTATAATTCACCCCTCCACTTT. It is translated as CASSPKGQYNSPLHF.

The V gene is TRBV3-1 (or the pseudogene TRBV3-2), the J gene TRBJ2-3, with D perhaps matching TRBD2 (5 bases). With 1 base removed from V and 6 bases from J, the gap between germline ends came to 14 bases. The germline V gene encodes CDR1 LGHDT and CDR2 YNNKEL (reference sequence). The CDR3 has 15 amino acids. The CDR3 region has the DNA TGTGCCAGCAGCCAAGGAGCCTCGGAGGTCGATACGCAGTATTTT. Translated, it gives CASSQGASEVDTQYF.

As DNA, the CDR3 is TGTGCCAGCTCACCCGGGGGTTCTGGGGCCAACGTCCTGACTTTC. It is translated as CASSPGGSGANVLTF. V and J are TRBV18 and TRBJ2-6; maybe TRBD2 (6 bases). This CDR3 has 15 residues. In germline, CDR1 is KGHSH, CDR2 LQKENI. Trimming pared 3 bases from V and 1 base from J, leaving 7 bases between.

The DNA of the CDR3 is TGCGCCAGCAGCCCAGGGACATTTGCTGGGGCCAACGTCCTGACTTTC. Translating it yields CASSPGTFAGANVLTF. This chain links TRBV5-1 with TRBJ2-6; D is possibly TRBD1 (6 bases). This CDR3 is built from 16 residues. The germline V gene encodes CDR1 SGHRS and CDR2 YFSETQ. V gave up 4 bases and J gave up 2 bases, with 13 bases separating them.

The chain employs TRBV5-1 and TRBJ2-5; a weak D match, TRBD2 (7 bases). The germline V gene has CDR1 SGHRS and CDR2 YFSETQ. V lost 7 bases, J lost 1 base, and 11 bases lay in between. There are 13 residues in the CDR3. CDR3 DNA sequence: TGCGCCAGCCGTCGGGGGGCCCAAGAGACCCAGTACTTC. Residues: CASRRGAQETQYF.

V and J are TRBV5-4 and TRBJ2-5; a possible D gene is TRBD1 (5 bases). V lost 3 bases to trimming and J lost 4 bases, with 16 bases between them. The CDR3 covers 15 residues. The germline V gene has CDR1 SGHNT and CDR2 YYREEE (reference sequence). CDR3 bases: TGTGCCAGCAGCTCCGCCCCTCCTAGGGGAGAGACCCAGTACTTC. This translates into CASSSAPPRGETQYF.

Note on this clone: One junction end disagrees with the germline gene, perhaps due to a read error. The J gene is TRBJ2-1, the V gene TRBV18; unclear D gene. This CDR3 contains 15 residues. CDR1 is KGHSH, CDR2 LQKENI, per germline. CDR3 DNA sequence: TGTGCCAGCTCATCACCGTTCAGCTCCTACAATGAGCAGTTCTTC. Its protein is CASSSPFSSYNEQFF. The full variable domain, in which reference TRBV18 and TRBJ2-1 provide the parts outside the CDR3, is NAGVMQNPRHLVRRRGQEARLRCSPMKGHSHVYWYRQLPEEGLKFMVYLQKENIIDESGMPKERFSAEFPKEGPSILRIQQVVRGDSAAYFCASSSPFSSYNEQFFGPGTRLTVL.

The V and J genes are TRBV7-8 and TRBJ1-1, with D hard to call. The CDR3 runs 15 residues. V was clipped by 1 base and J by 4 bases, with 13 bases between them. Looked up from germline, CDR1 is SGHVS and CDR2 is FQNEAQ. In DNA, the CDR3 is TGTGCCAGCAGCTTAGTCGGCCAGGTAGGCACTGAAGCTTTCTTT. This gives the protein CASSLVGQVGTEAFF. Using reference TRBV7-8 and TRBJ1-1 for the parts outside the CDR3, the full variable domain is GAGVSQSPRYKVAKRGQDVALRCDPISGHVSLFWYQQALGQGPEFLTYFQNEAQLDKSGLPSDRFFAERPEGSVSTLKIQRTQQEDSAVYLCASSLVGQVGTEAFFGQGTRLTVV.

This clone has just one count. The chain employs TRBV21-1 and TRBJ2-7; the D call TRBD2 from the table was never checked on the DNA. TRBV21-1 counts as a pseudogene. This CDR3 comprises 12 residues. The CDR3 loop is CASSPRAAEQYF. The CDR3 DNA follows: TGTGCCAGCAGCCCCCGAGCGGCCGAGCAGTACTTC.